The clone carrying this TCR beta chain has at least ten counts. CDR1 and CDR2 from the germline V gene are SGHAT and FQDESV (reference sequence). Trimming removed 5 bases from V and 1 base from J; junction bases left unmatched: 3. The CDR3 totals 14 residues. TCRdb re-derived calls from the RT-PCR reads in MiXCR, one entry per CDR3 protein. The table lists about 500,000 distinct CDR3 sequences, 16% of them singletons. This entry belongs to a study of response to subunit inactivated influenza vaccine. This receptor was identified in a man aged 50 to 75 who received an inactivated influenza vaccine. The source material was CD4+ T cells sorted from PBMCs, sampled less than 30 months after vaccination. This chain joins TRBV11-1 and TRBJ2-5; 8 bases match TRBD2. The CDR3 bases are TGTGCCAGCAGCCCCGGGAGGGGCCAAGAGACCCAGTACTTC. Translated, it gives CASSPGRGQETQYF.